Included here is one T cell receptor beta chain sequence, with context. Its recognized antigen is unknown. No per-base quality is available; no much larger clone lies one base away. This sample is drawn from a study of T cells in Graves' hyperthyroidism and ophthalmopathy (dated by TCRdb to the late 2010s). Regarding the study in general: A discovery cohort of about 95 patients, roughly 45 with Graves' ophthalmopathy and approximately 55 with stable Graves' hyperthyroidism, was used to find distinguishing TCR V-J signatures. Prospective prediction of ophthalmopathy was tested in an independent validation cohort consisting of roughly 20 hyperthyroidism patients and around 16 patients who later progressed to ophthalmopathy. The approximately 100 discovery patients were randomly split 7:3 into training and test sets. Thyroid tissue and blood T-cell repertoires from about six Graves' hyperthyroidism patients were also compared in the study. After blood sampling, hyperthyroidism patients were treated with methimazole at a starting dose of 30 mg daily, and ophthalmopathy patients were treated with high-dose intravenous methylprednisolone. The paper describes TCR Vbeta CDR3 sequencing of 140 or so peripheral blood samples, made up of about 40 ophthalmopathy patients, some 76 hyperthyroidism patients and roughly 17 progressor patients. Summary of the overall study and its limitations: A model built on a 13 V-J signature distinguished ophthalmopathy from stable hyperthyroidism, reaching around 90% sensitivity and about 81% specificity in cross-validation and 80%/75% in testing. Most expanded thyroid clonotypes (frequency above 0.001) were also detected in blood, suggesting blood repertoires may reflect thyroid immune responses. No statistical method was used to fix the sample size in advance, and group allocation was not hidden from the investigators. In validation, progression to ophthalmopathy was predicted by the model with 70% to 71% sensitivity and 72% to 80% specificity, a median of 6.5 months before onset.

The V end gives up 7 bases and the J end 2 bases, leaving 8 bases in the junction not matched to a gene. The cysteine opens and the phenylalanine closes a CDR3 of 14 amino acids. Kept here is only the CDR3 DNA, which spans 42 bases and is read in frame from base 1. Based on the germline V gene (reference sequence), the CDR1 and CDR2 sequences are SEHNR and FQNEAQ. TCR beta CDR3 regions were amplified from RNA transcripts. The first round of RT-PCR for the TCR CDR3 was performed with the HTBI primer set and the Qiagen OneStep RT-PCR kit. Libraries were constructed in a second round of multiplex PCR, after which size selection and purification were performed. The libraries were sequenced on an Illumina HiSeq2000 using paired-end 100 bp reads. The paper's processing steps were these. SOAPnuke was used to process the raw data, with reads discarded if the reads contained adapters or uncalled bases, had a mean Phred below 15, or lacked an exact constant-primer or identifier match. High-quality paired reads were merged with COPE v1.2.5, and unique nucleotide sequences were defined as clonotypes. MiTCR v1.1 was used to align the clonotypes against IMGT TRBV, TRBD and TRBJ reference segments. Only V-J combinations with frequency above 0.0001, covering roughly 99% of repertoires, were analysed. A TCS score was defined as the ratio of F50 (clonal expansion) to E x V (chaos), with BLOSUM62-based TCRdist applied between CDR3 peptides within each V-J. Welch's t-statistics and random forest reduced roughly 540 V-J features to some 14, which were used in a naive Bayes classifier (R e1071). The Morisita-Horn index was used to measure how similar the thyroid and blood repertoires were. TCRdb applied fastp at Q25 and MiXCR to the public reads, then kept only in-frame beta chains. Rows with one shared CDR3 protein collapse into an entry with the most common genes and DNA. The V and J calls come from TCRdb's annotation, not from the publication. Counted in this sample were more than 550,000 distinct CDR3 sequences; just under 45% of them appeared once. The ten biggest clones cover about 7% of the sample.

The study excluded patients with uncontrolled infections, other autoimmune diseases, pregnancy or lactation. Diagnoses were based on clinical symptoms, serum thyroxine and TRAb, thyroid ultrasound and orbital computed tomography. Total RNA was extracted with Trizol reagent, and quality was checked on an Agilent 2100 Bioanalyzer. The TCR originated in an adult man with Graves' disease, either hyperthyroidism or ophthalmopathy (not recorded which). Rearrangement joined TRBV7-9 to TRBJ2-7, with TRBD1 matching 7 junction bases. Sequencing used peripheral blood or thyroid tissue (not recorded which). For the CDR3, the sequence is CASKGTVYPYEQYF. DNA sequence: TGTGCCAGCAAGGGGACAGTTTACCCCTACGAGCAGTACTTC.